The T cell receptor beta chain under discussion was sequenced for a study of blood T cell repertoires in COVID-19. At the level of the study: Collection of acute and convalescent COVID-19 samples took place in the United States, Italy and Spain.

Methods used by the authors: The authors estimated nucleated cell counts from reference gene primer amplification. TCRdb's copy holds only in-frame clones and misses some; the assay was immunoSEQ multiplex PCR. That table gives V, J and clone size, and the DNA gave D and trimming. The sample consists of 65,000 to 70,000 clones, 79% of them appearing once. Germline CDR1 MDHEN, CDR2 SYDVKM. The CDR3 sequence is 13 residues long. V lost 3 bases, J lost 1 base, and 7 bases lay in between. The receptor comes from a woman aged 55-75 years with acute or convalescent COVID-19. The genes are TRBV28 and TRBJ2-7, with a weak D call TRBD1 (6 bases). The sequenced material came from peripheral blood. CDR3 amino acids: CASSLDSSYEQYF. Here the CDR3 DNA reads TGTGCCAGCAGTTTGGACAGTTCCTACGAGCAGTACTTC. The complete variable domain, with remaining parts taken from reference TRBV28 and TRBJ2-7, reads DVKVTQSSRYLVKRTGEKVFLECVQDMDHENMFWYRQDPGLGLRLIYFSYDVKMKEKGDIPEGYSVSREKKERFSLILESASTNQTSMYLCASSLDSSYEQYFGPGTRLTVT.